This T cell receptor beta chain was captured by sequencing in a study of human T cells and chemical hapten exposure. Study-wide context: Application of 0.01% DPC to the upper back was done by patch test, with a reading at 6 days.

The treatment was: therapeutic diphenylcyclopropenone sensitization with weekly scalp DPC. Non-pregnant alopecia patients aged 18 to 70, suitable for DPC therapy. Germline V gene lookup returns CDR1 LGHNT and CDR2 FRNRAP. This CDR3 comprises 12 residues. The trim removed 7 bases at V and 6 bases at J, leaving 3 bases unmatched. The study's library attached unique molecular identifiers to single cDNA molecules. TCRdb reprocessed the reads via MiXCR and lists one record per CDR3 protein. The repertoire holds 450 to 650 distinct CDR3 sequences, with nearly 99% as singletons. The chain employs TRBV12-5 and TRBJ1-1, with TRBD1 matching over 9 bases. The sequence was collected from an adult with alopecia areata. Some clones in this sample may be carry-over from other donors' samples. This table probably holds off-target reads from a library built for another chain. Here the sequenced sample was whole blood, taken before DPC sensitization or 2, 6, or about 24 weeks after (not recorded which). The CDR3 DNA is TGTGCTAGTGACGGACAGGGGTCTGAAGCTTTCTTT. This sequence encodes CASDGQGSEAFF.